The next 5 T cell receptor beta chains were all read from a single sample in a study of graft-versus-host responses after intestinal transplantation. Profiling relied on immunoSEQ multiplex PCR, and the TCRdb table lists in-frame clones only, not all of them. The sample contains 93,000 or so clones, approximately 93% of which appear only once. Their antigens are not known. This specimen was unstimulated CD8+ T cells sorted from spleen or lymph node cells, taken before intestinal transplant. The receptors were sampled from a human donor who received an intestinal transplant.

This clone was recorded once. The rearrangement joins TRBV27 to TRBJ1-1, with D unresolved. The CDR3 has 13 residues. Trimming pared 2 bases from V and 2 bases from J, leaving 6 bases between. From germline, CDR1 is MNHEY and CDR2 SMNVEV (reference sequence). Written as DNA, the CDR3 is TGTGCCAGCAGTTTAAGCCGTAACACTGAAGCTTTCTTT. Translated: CASSLSRNTEAFF.

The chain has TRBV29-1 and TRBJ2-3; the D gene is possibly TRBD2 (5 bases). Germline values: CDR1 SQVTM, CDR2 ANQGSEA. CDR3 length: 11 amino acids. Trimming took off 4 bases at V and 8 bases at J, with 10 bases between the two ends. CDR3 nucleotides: TGCAGCGTTGCCCTCCGGGGTACGCAGTATTTT. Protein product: CSVALRGTQYF.

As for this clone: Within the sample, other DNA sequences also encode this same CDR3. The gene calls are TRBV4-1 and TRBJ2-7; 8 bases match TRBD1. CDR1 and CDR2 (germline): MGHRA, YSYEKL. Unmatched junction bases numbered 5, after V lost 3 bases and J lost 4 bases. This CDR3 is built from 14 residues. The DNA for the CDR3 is TGCGCCAGCAGCCAGGGGACAGGAGTTTACGAGCAGTACTTC. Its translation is CASSQGTGVYEQYF.

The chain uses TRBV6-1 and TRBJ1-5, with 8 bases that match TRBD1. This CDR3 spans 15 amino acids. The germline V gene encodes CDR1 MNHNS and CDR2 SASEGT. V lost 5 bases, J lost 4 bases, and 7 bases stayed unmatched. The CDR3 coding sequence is TGTGCCAGCAGTCCCCAGGGGGCCTGGAATCAGCCCCAGCATTTT. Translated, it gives CASSPQGAWNQPQHF.

CDR3: CASSLLGLAGYSYNEQFF. The CDR3 bases are TGTGCCAGCAGCTTACTTGGACTAGCGGGTTACTCCTACAATGAGCAGTTCTTC. The rearrangement links TRBV7-9 to TRBJ2-1; 11 positions agree with TRBD2. With V trimmed by 2 bases and J by 0 bases, 6 bases remained unmatched. The CDR3 is made up of 18 amino acids. Germline lookup yields CDR1 SEHNR and CDR2 FQNEAQ (reference sequence).